The source of this T cell receptor beta chain is a study of radiotherapy plus CTLA-4 blockade in lung cancer. General observations from the study: Clones of tumor-derived TCRs expanded in blood after radiotherapy plus ipilimumab.

In regard to this clone: Its antigen is as yet unknown.

The data were produced by immunoSEQ multiplex PCR, yet TCRdb's version contains in-frame clones alone and is incomplete. This table holds roughly 50,000 clones, around nine tenths found once. The CDR3 has 15 residues. Losses at the gene ends were 3 bases for V and 1 base for J; bases not matched to a gene: 1. CDR1 MNHEY and CDR2 SMNVEV come from the germline V gene (reference sequence). The chain combines TRBV27 with TRBJ2-3; 10 nucleotides line up with TRBD2. The TCR was taken from a human donor with non-small cell lung cancer whose response to radiotherapy plus ipilimumab could not be evaluated. Material: peripheral blood, obtained from a patient treated with radiotherapy plus ipilimumab. Here the CDR3 reads CASSFGTSGTDTQYF. CDR3 bases: TGTGCCAGCAGTTTTGGGACTAGCGGCACAGATACGCAGTATTTT.